The 7 T cell receptor beta chains below all came from one sample that was sequenced in a study of cytotoxic CD8 clonotypes in ibrutinib-treated CLL. Sequencing used immunoSEQ multiplex PCR; TCRdb keeps in-frame clones, though not all of them. Among over 130,000 clones listed, more than 75% were seen once. The sample in question was PBMCs, obtained after 36 months of ibrutinib treatment. The origin of the receptors is a human donor with chronic lymphocytic leukemia.

The chain links TRBV7-9 to TRBJ2-7, with 7 bases fitting TRBD1. The CDR3 is 14 amino acids. Germline values: CDR1 SEHNR, CDR2 FQNEAQ (reference sequence). The junction had 1 base not matched to a gene; V was cut back by 0 bases and J by 2 bases. The CDR3 loop is CASSLATGTYEQYF. The CDR3 bases are TGTGCCAGCAGCTTAGCGACAGGGACCTACGAGCAGTACTTC.

This rearrangement joins TRBV30 to TRBJ2-7; no definite D call. The CDR3 totals 11 residues. V lost 3 bases and J 6 bases, leaving 9 bases between the germline ends. In germline, CDR1 is GTSNPN, CDR2 SVGIG (reference sequence). CDR3 nucleotide sequence: TGTGCCTGGAGAAAGGGTTTCGAGCAGTACTTC. The encoded protein is CAWRKGFEQYF.

The genes are TRBV5-8 and TRBJ1-5, with D tentatively TRBD1 (5 bases). V was clipped by 4 bases and J by 4 bases, with 9 bases between them. Germline V gives CDR1 SGHTS, CDR2 YDEGEE. CDR3 length: 13 residues. The CDR3 DNA reads as TGTGCCAGCAGCCGAGACAGAAATCAGCCCCAGCATTTT. It codes for CASSRDRNQPQHF.

This clone was detected only a few times. This chain connects TRBV29-1 to TRBJ2-2, with no clear D. V was trimmed by 4 bases and J by 4 bases, leaving 7 bases between them. Germline V gene data show CDR1 as SQVTM and CDR2 as ANQGSEA. The CDR3 spans 12 residues. The CDR3: CSVVWFTGELFF. The CDR3 DNA sequence: TGCAGCGTTGTTTGGTTCACCGGGGAGCTGTTTTTT.

V gene TRBV19 combines with J gene TRBJ1-5; possible D gene TRBD1, 5 bases. Trimming stripped 3 bases from V and 6 bases from J, with 12 bases between. In germline, CDR1 is LNHDA, CDR2 SQIVND (reference sequence). This CDR3 has 14 amino acids. The CDR3 loop is CASSIFQGSQPQHF. The CDR3 DNA follows: TGTGCCAGTAGTATTTTCCAGGGCAGTCAGCCCCAGCATTTT. The whole variable domain, remainder taken from reference TRBV19 and TRBJ1-5, is DGGITQSPKYLFRKEGQNVTLSCEQNLNHDAMYWYRQDPGQGLRLIYYSQIVNDFQKGDIAEGYSVSREKKESFPLTVTSAQKNPTAFYLCASSIFQGSQPQHFGDGTRLSIL.

This chain joins TRBV5-1 and TRBJ2-1; D ambiguous. Per the germline V gene, CDR1 is SGHRS and CDR2 is YFSETQ. The length of the CDR3 is 12 residues. V was cut by 1 base and J by 4 bases, with 3 bases left in between. This CDR3 is CASSLLYNEQFF. CDR3 DNA: TGCGCCAGCAGCTTGTTGTACAATGAGCAGTTCTTC. Full variable domain (outside the CDR3, taken from reference TRBV5-1 and TRBJ2-1): KAGVTQTPRYLIKTRGQQVTLSCSPISGHRSVSWYQQTPGQGLQFLFEYFSETQRNKGNFPGRFSGRQFSNSRSEMNVSTLELGDSALYLCASSLLYNEQFFGPGTRLTVL.

This clone showed up just a few times. This chain uses TRBV6-5 with TRBJ2-7; 14 bases match TRBD2. V lost 5 bases to trimming and J lost 4 bases; unmatched junction nucleotides: 4. Germline-derived CDR1 and CDR2 are MNHEY and SVGAGI. The CDR3 is 15 residues long. CDR3 sequence reads: CASSGLAGGFYEQYF. CDR3 DNA sequence: TGTGCCAGCAGTGGACTAGCGGGGGGTTTTTACGAGCAGTACTTC.